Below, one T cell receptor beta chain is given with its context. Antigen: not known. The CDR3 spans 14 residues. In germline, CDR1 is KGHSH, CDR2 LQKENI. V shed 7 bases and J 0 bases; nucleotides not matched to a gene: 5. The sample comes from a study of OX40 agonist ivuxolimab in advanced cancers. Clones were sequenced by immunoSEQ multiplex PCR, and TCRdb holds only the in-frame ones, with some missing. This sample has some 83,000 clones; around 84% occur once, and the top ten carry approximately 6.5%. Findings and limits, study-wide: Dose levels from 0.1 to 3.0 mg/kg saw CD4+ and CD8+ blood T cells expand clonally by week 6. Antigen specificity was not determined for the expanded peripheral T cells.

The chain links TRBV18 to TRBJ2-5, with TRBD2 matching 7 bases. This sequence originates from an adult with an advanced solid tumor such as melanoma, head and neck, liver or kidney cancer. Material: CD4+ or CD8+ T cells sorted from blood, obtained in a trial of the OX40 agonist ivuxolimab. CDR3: CASYLAVYQETQYF. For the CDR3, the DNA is TGTGCCAGCTATCTAGCGGTATACCAAGAGACCCAGTACTTC.